These 21 T cell receptor beta chains originate from one sample sequenced in a study of blood T cells in healthy people across ages. A second PCR, run for about 6 to 11 cycles, used a sample-barcoded 5' primer plus a J-beta primer mix. Each CDR3 protein gets one entry after TCRdb re-called the 5' RACE reads with MiXCR. The sample contains about 1,600,000 distinct CDR3 sequences, 42% of which appear only once. The sample was blood. These receptor sequences come from a woman between 18 and 29 years old in good health.

This chain uses TRBV18 with TRBJ1-3; D uncertain. V dropped 6 bases and J dropped 0 bases, with 15 bases sitting between them. CDR1 and CDR2 from the germline V gene are KGHSH and LQKENI. CDR3 size: 16 residues. The CDR3 DNA follows: TGTGCCAGCTCGCAGTTTACCACTCTCTCTGGAAACACCATATATTTT. Translation gives CASSQFTTLSGNTIYF.

This clonotype occurred a few times. The rearrangement uses TRBV19 and TRBJ2-6; D is ambiguous. V dropped 6 bases and J dropped 2 bases, with 11 bases sitting between them. Germline CDR1 is LNHDA and CDR2 is SQIVND (reference sequence). The CDR3 spans 15 residues. The CDR3 loop reads CASRSRVTGANVLTF. The CDR3 nucleotides read TGTGCCAGTAGGAGTAGGGTAACTGGGGCCAACGTCCTGACTTTC.

This clonotype turned up a few times. The chain links TRBV29-1 to TRBJ2-1; no clear D. The CDR3 extends over 14 amino acids. Between the trimmed V and J ends, which lost 2 bases and 2 bases, there was a span of 10 bases. CDR1 SQVTM and CDR2 ANQGSEA come from the germline V gene. CDR3 residues: CSVESADTYNEQFF. DNA of the CDR3: TGCAGCGTTGAATCCGCTGACACCTACAATGAGCAGTTCTTC.

This clonotype has a single count. The rearrangement links TRBV3-1 to TRBJ1-6; perhaps TRBD1 as D (5 bases). This CDR3 contains 16 residues. Germline V gives CDR1 LGHDT, CDR2 YNNKEL (reference sequence). Trimming shortened V by 5 bases and J by 8 bases, and 19 bases separated the two germline ends. CDR3 sequence reads: CASSKRGSFWDSPLHF. The CDR3 DNA follows: TGTGCCAGCAGCAAGAGGGGATCCTTCTGGGATTCACCCCTCCACTTT.

This sequence joins TRBV11-2 and TRBJ2-1, with 8 bases identical to TRBD1. Trimming at V came to 3 bases and at J to 8 bases, leaving 6 bases not matched to a gene. The CDR3 length is 14 residues. Germline V gene sequence: CDR1 SGHAT, CDR2 FQNNGV. The CDR3 is CASSLGRGPDEQFF. DNA for the CDR3: TGTGCCAGCAGCTTGGGCAGGGGGCCCGATGAGCAGTTCTTC.

The rearrangement links TRBV3-1 to TRBJ1-1, with TRBD1 matching 7 bases. The V gene end was trimmed by 6 bases and the J gene end by 0 bases; junction bases not matched to a gene: 13. The CDR3 has 17 amino acids. CDR1 is LGHDT and CDR2 is YNNKEL in the germline V gene (reference sequence). Here the CDR3 reads CASSRGRGQLMNTEAFF. The CDR3 DNA sequence: TGTGCCAGCAGTCGGGGGAGGGGACAGTTAATGAACACTGAAGCTTTCTTT.

J is TRBJ1-2 and V is TRBV12-3 or TRBV12-4; 8 nucleotides match TRBD1. The V segment lost 7 bases and the J segment 4 bases; nucleotides outside the gene matches: 14. The CDR3 is 16 residues long. CDR3 bases: TGTGCCAGCACCAACCAAAGGGCAGGGGGCCTCTATGGCTACACCTTC. Amino acid sequence: CASTNQRAGGLYGYTF.

J is TRBJ2-7 and V is TRBV20-1, with TRBD2 matching over 7 bases. This CDR3 has 13 residues. V shed 6 bases and J 5 bases; nucleotides not matched to a gene: 10. CDR1 and CDR2 (germline): DFQATT, SNEGSKA (reference sequence). In DNA, the CDR3 is TGCAGTGCCCGGGGGAGGGGAAATGACGAGCAGTACTTC. Its protein product is CSARGRGNDEQYF.

The chain recombines TRBV10-3 with TRBJ2-6; D is perhaps TRBD1 (5 bases). The CDR3 covers 14 residues. The V gene's germline CDR1 is ENHRY and CDR2 SYGVKD. V lost 10 bases to trimming and J lost 2 bases, with 12 bases between them. The CDR3: CATREPTGANVLTF. The CDR3 DNA reads as TGTGCCACCAGGGAACCGACTGGGGCCAACGTCCTGACTTTC.

The V call is TRBV29-1, the J call TRBJ2-7; tentative D call: TRBD2 (6 bases). V lost 2 bases, J lost 2 bases, and 13 bases lay in between. There are 14 residues in the CDR3. CDR1 and CDR2 from the germline V gene are SQVTM and ANQGSEA. The DNA for the CDR3 is TGCAGCGTTGAATTACAGGAGGGGCCCTACGAGCAGTACTTC. Amino acids: CSVELQEGPYEQYF.

The chain combines TRBV20-1 with TRBJ2-1; 8 nucleotides line up with TRBD2. V lost 3 bases and J lost 8; bases outside the gene matches: 12. CDR3 size: 15 residues. CDR1 is DFQATT, CDR2 SNEGSKA, per germline (reference sequence). CDR3 DNA: TGCAGTGCTAGCAGTTTGTCGGGAGGGGGAGATGAGCAGTTCTTC. Residues: CSASSLSGGGDEQFF.

This rearrangement joins TRBV23-1 to TRBJ2-2; D remains unclear. TRBV23-1 is an ORF; its function is uncertain. CDR3 size: 10 residues. The V and J ends lost 4 bases and 10 bases respectively, with 4 bases between them. The CDR3: CASSPKELFF. Here the CDR3 DNA reads TGCGCCAGCAGTCCGAAGGAGCTGTTTTTT.

This chain uses TRBV10-1 with TRBJ2-1; D gene uncertain. The V and J ends lost 0 bases and 6 bases respectively, with 6 bases between them. Germline CDR1 reads WNHNN; CDR2 reads SYGVQD (reference sequence). The CDR3 extends over 13 amino acids. CDR3 DNA: TGCGCCAGCAGTGAGTCGTGGACCAATGAGCAGTTCTTC. Translation: CASSESWTNEQFF.

Many counts were recorded for this clonotype. The chain uses TRBV7-2 and TRBJ2-1; the D is unclear. With 2 bases removed from V and 4 bases from J, the gap between germline ends came to 9 bases. Germline lookup yields CDR1 SGHTA and CDR2 FQGNSA. CDR3 length: 14 amino acids. The CDR3 DNA reads TGTGCCAGCAGCTTAATGGCTCCTTACAATGAGCAGTTCTTC. Translation gives CASSLMAPYNEQFF.

This clonotype occurred a few times. The chain combines TRBV9 with TRBJ2-2; TRBD2 matches at 10 bases. Looked up from germline, CDR1 is SGDLS and CDR2 is YYNGEE. This CDR3 is built from 16 residues. V shed 4 bases, J shed 7 bases, and the junction held 10 bases outside the gene matches. CDR3 protein: CASSTQLAGLGGELFF. In DNA form, the CDR3 reads TGTGCCAGCAGCACCCAACTAGCGGGGTTGGGCGGGGAGCTGTTTTTT.

The chain recombines TRBV3-1 with TRBJ1-4; D is undetermined. The CDR3 has 15 amino acids. Trimming took off 5 bases at V and 8 bases at J, with 18 bases between the two ends. Germline CDR1 is LGHDT and CDR2 is YNNKEL (reference sequence). The CDR3 DNA follows: TGTGCCAGCAGCTACGGGCAACGGGTTGGCGAAAAACTGTTTTTT. This codes for CASSYGQRVGEKLFF.

The rearrangement links TRBV15 to TRBJ2-2, with D possibly matching TRBD2 (6 bases). The CDR3 extends over 17 amino acids. Deletions cut 1 base from V and 5 bases from J, with 17 bases between. Germline V gene sequence: CDR1 LNHNV, CDR2 YYDKDF (reference sequence). CDR3 nucleotide sequence: TGTGCCACCAGCAGAGGTCTGACGGTGGCGGGGACCGGGGAGCTGTTTTTT. Its translation is CATSRGLTVAGTGELFF.

V gene TRBV5-1 combines with J gene TRBJ2-5; D uncertain. Trimming stripped 0 bases from V and 5 bases from J, with 8 bases between. CDR1 is SGHRS and CDR2 is YFSETQ in the germline V gene. The CDR3 totals 13 residues. The CDR3 sequence: CASSLEYVETQYF. The CDR3 nucleotides read TGCGCCAGCAGCTTGGAGTACGTGGAGACCCAGTACTTC.

The chain joins TRBV15 to TRBJ1-5; D is ambiguous. V was pared by 0 bases and J by 5 bases, with 11 bases between. The CDR3 loop spans 15 amino acids. Germline V CDR1 and CDR2: LNHNV, YYDKDF (reference sequence). The CDR3 region is CATSRDGQTDQPQHF. The CDR3 DNA sequence: TGTGCCACCAGCAGAGACGGCCAGACCGATCAGCCCCAGCATTTT.

This chain joins TRBV7-9 and TRBJ1-4; weak D call: TRBD1 (5 bases). Trimming removed 1 base at V and 7 bases at J, with 10 bases between. The V gene's germline CDR1 is SEHNR and CDR2 FQNEAQ (reference sequence). The CDR3 is made up of 14 amino acids. The CDR3 region has the DNA TGTGCCAGCAGCTTAGGTTCGGGACCTGAAAAACTGTTTTTT. Translating it yields CASSLGSGPEKLFF.

This clonotype has more than one count but fewer than ten. CDR3 sequence (DNA): TGTGCCAGCAGTGCCTTAGTCACAACTAATGAAAAACTGTTTTTT. It translates to CASSALVTTNEKLFF. The chain recombines TRBV28 with TRBJ1-4; D gene unclear. Germline V gives CDR1 MDHEN, CDR2 SYDVKM. V was cut by 5 bases and J by 0 bases, with 10 bases left in between. CDR3 size: 15 residues. Full variable domain (outside the CDR3, taken from reference TRBV28 and TRBJ1-4): DVKVTQSSRYLVKRTGEKVFLECVQDMDHENMFWYRQDPGLGLRLIYFSYDVKMKEKGDIPEGYSVSREKKERFSLILESASTNQTSMYLCASSALVTTNEKLFFGSGTQLSVL.